Listed here are 16 T cell receptor beta chains from one sample, sequenced in a study of CD8 T cells in Susac syndrome. After extraction with the RNeasy kit, roughly 0.45 to 1 ug of the RNA was reverse transcribed using random hexamers. TCRdb re-called the immunoSEQ multiplex PCR reads with MiXCR, one entry per CDR3 protein. The profile covers about 200,000 distinct CDR3 sequences, with roughly 96% appearing a single time and approximately 0.093% taken by the ten largest. Sequenced: CD4+ T cells from PBMCs. These TCRs come from a human donor with multiple sclerosis.

The chain is built from TRBV18 and TRBJ1-5, with D hard to call. CDR1 and CDR2 from the germline V gene are KGHSH and LQKENI. The CDR3 has 14 amino acids. V was clipped by 6 bases and J by 0 bases, with 9 bases between them. The CDR3 DNA reads TGTGCCAGCTCCCCCGGGGATAGCAATCAGCCCCAGCATTTT. Its protein is CASSPGDSNQPQHF. Using reference TRBV18 and TRBJ1-5 for the parts outside the CDR3, the full variable domain is NAGVMQNPRHLVRRRGQEARLRCSPMKGHSHVYWYRQLPEEGLKFMVYLQKENIIDESGMPKERFSAEFPKEGPSILRIQQVVRGDSAAYFCASSPGDSNQPQHFGDGTRLSIL.

The rearrangement links TRBV6-6 to TRBJ1-5, with a tentative D call TRBD1 (5 bases). The CDR3 covers 13 residues. The germline CDR1 and CDR2 sequences are MNHNY and SVGAGI (reference sequence). V was clipped by 10 bases and J by 3 bases, with 13 bases between them. The CDR3 region is CATCWGDNQPQHF. The DNA for the CDR3 is TGTGCCACCTGCTGGGGGGACAATCAGCCCCAGCATTTT.

The chain links TRBV27 to TRBJ2-3; 9 bases are shared with TRBD1. J gave up 6 bases and V 6 bases, and 13 bases lay outside the gene matches. Per germline, CDR1 MNHEY and CDR2 SMNVEV (reference sequence). This CDR3 region has 16 residues. CDR3 sequence reads: CASRQPGTGTGDTQYF. CDR3 coding DNA: TGTGCCAGCAGACAGCCGGGGACAGGGACGGGGGATACGCAGTATTTT.

The chain couples TRBV27 to TRBJ2-7; the match to TRBD2 covers 10 bases. Germline V gene data show CDR1 as MNHEY and CDR2 as SMNVEV (reference sequence). Trimming at V came to 6 bases and at J to 3 bases, leaving 2 bases not matched to a gene. The CDR3 contains 13 residues. The CDR3 DNA reads as TGTGCCAGCAGGAGGACTAGCGGCTACGAGCAGTACTTC. Its protein product is CASRRTSGYEQYF.

The chain combines TRBV19 with TRBJ1-2; TRBD1 might be the D (6 bases). The V gene lost 4 bases and the J gene lost 8 bases, with 23 bases spanning the gap. The CDR3 is 16 amino acids. Germline assignment: CDR1 LNHDA and CDR2 SQIVND (reference sequence). CDR3 nucleotides: TGTGCCAGTAGTACCTCGCGACAGGCTCAAATCCGGGGCTACACCTTC. This codes for CASSTSRQAQIRGYTF.

In its sample, this clonotype was seen once. V usage is TRBV20-1 and J usage is TRBJ2-2, with TRBD2 as a possible D gene (5 bases). Germline lookup yields CDR1 DFQATT and CDR2 SNEGSKA (reference sequence). V dropped 3 bases and J dropped 6 bases, with 14 bases sitting between them. The CDR3 is 14 residues long. This CDR3 is CSASSSWVAGELFF. Here the CDR3 DNA reads TGCAGTGCTAGTTCTAGCTGGGTCGCCGGGGAGCTGTTTTTT.

This clonotype was detected once. V is TRBV5-1 and J is TRBJ1-2; 10 bases are a match to TRBD1. V gave up 7 bases and J gave up 8 bases; unmatched junction bases: 20. This CDR3 spans 17 amino acids. Germline-derived CDR1 and CDR2 are SGHRS and YFSETQ. The CDR3 sequence: CASSTLGLGQGGIGYTF. The DNA for the CDR3 is TGCGCCAGCTCTACGTTGGGGCTTGGACAGGGGGGAATCGGCTACACCTTC.

The V call is TRBV7-9, the J call TRBJ2-5, with 8 positions matching TRBD1. The CDR3 sequence is 15 residues long. After removal of 5 bases from V and 2 bases from J, the junction contained 7 bases not matched to a gene. Germline V gives CDR1 SEHNR, CDR2 FQNEAQ (reference sequence). The CDR3 DNA sequence: TGTGCCAGCAGCCCGAGACAGGGGCCTCAAGAGACCCAGTACTTC. This sequence encodes CASSPRQGPQETQYF.

The V call is TRBV5-6, the J call TRBJ2-1; D is perhaps TRBD2 (6 bases). The CDR3 consists of 16 residues. V was trimmed by 4 bases and J by 4 bases, leaving 18 bases between them. Germline V gene data show CDR1 as SGHDT and CDR2 as YYEEEE. CDR3 amino acids: CASSPQWGGTYNEQFF. The CDR3 DNA reads as TGTGCCAGCAGCCCCCAATGGGGAGGCACTTACAATGAGCAGTTCTTC.

This chain uses TRBV15 with TRBJ2-7; D call uncertain. Germline loops: CDR1 LNHNV, CDR2 YYDKDF (reference sequence). V lost 0 bases to trimming and J lost 1 base, with 10 bases between them. The CDR3 sequence is 15 residues long. Written as DNA, the CDR3 is TGTGCCACCAGCAGAGATCTTGGCAGATCCTACGAGCAGTACTTC. Translated, it gives CATSRDLGRSYEQYF. Combining the CDR3 with reference TRBV15 and TRBJ2-7 gives the whole variable domain DAMVIQNPRYQVTQFGKPVTLSCSQTLNHNVMYWYQQKSSQAPKLLFHYYDKDFNNEADTPDNFQSRRPNTSFCFLDIRSPGLGDTAMYLCATSRDLGRSYEQYFGPGTRLTVT.

The V and J genes are TRBV27 and TRBJ1-1; a possible D gene is TRBD1 (5 bases). Trimming removed 7 bases from V and 7 bases from J, with 13 bases in between. Germline assignment: CDR1 MNHEY and CDR2 SMNVEV (reference sequence). The CDR3 runs to 12 residues. CDR3 nucleotide sequence: TGTGCCAGCACCTCTGAGGGGAGTGAAGCTTTCTTT. The encoded protein is CASTSEGSEAFF.

J is TRBJ1-1 and V is TRBV29-1; D uncertain. V gave up 6 bases and J gave up 1 base, with 9 bases separating them. Germline V gene data show CDR1 as SQVTM and CDR2 as ANQGSEA. CDR3 length: 12 amino acids. This CDR3 reads CSVISENTEAFF. The CDR3 DNA follows: TGCAGCGTAATCAGCGAGAACACTGAAGCTTTCTTT.

The rearrangement joins TRBV20-1 to TRBJ2-3, with a possible D match to TRBD1 (6 bases). Germline CDR1 and CDR2: DFQATT and SNEGSKA (reference sequence). The CDR3 totals 14 residues. V was clipped by 6 bases and J by 4 bases, with 17 bases between them. CDR3 amino acids: CSAQPGPGADTQYF. Written as DNA, the CDR3 is TGCAGTGCCCAACCGGGTCCAGGGGCAGATACGCAGTATTTT.

The J gene is TRBJ1-1, the V gene TRBV4-1; D may be TRBD1 (5 bases). The CDR3 is made up of 16 amino acids. Trimming took 0 bases from V and 0 from J, leaving 11 bases between them. In germline, CDR1 is MGHRA, CDR2 YSYEKL. CDR3 protein: CASSQDGATVNTEAFF. CDR3 nucleotide sequence: TGCGCCAGCAGCCAAGATGGGGCGACAGTGAACACTGAAGCTTTCTTT.

This chain connects TRBV20-1 to TRBJ2-1; 7 bases line up with TRBD2. Unmatched junction bases numbered 8, after V lost 5 bases and J lost 4 bases. The CDR3 covers 14 residues. Germline CDR1 reads DFQATT; CDR2 reads SNEGSKA (reference sequence). CDR3 residues: CSAETSGIYNEQFF. CDR3 DNA sequence: TGCAGTGCTGAAACGAGCGGGATTTACAATGAGCAGTTCTTC.

V usage is TRBV25-1 and J usage is TRBJ1-5; 7 bases are a match to TRBD1. Germline CDR1 and CDR2: MGHDK and SYGVNS. The V segment lost 6 bases and the J segment 6 bases; nucleotides outside the gene matches: 5. CDR3 length: 13 residues. CDR3 nucleotide sequence: TGTGCCAGCAGGAGGGGGCCGGGTCAGCCCCAGCATTTT. Protein: CASRRGPGQPQHF.